This T cell receptor (beta chain) came from a study of T-cell memory formation after mild COVID-19. Overall study: The two donors had largely donor-specific TCR clusters.

Comments on this clonotype: What it recognizes is unknown.

V gave up 5 bases and J gave up 10 bases, with 23 bases separating them. The CDR3 consists of 15 residues. Germline CDR1 is MNHNY and CDR2 is SVGAGI (reference sequence). Study-wide points: Several responding clones turned up in pre-infection memory, indicating that cross-reactive memory may have taken part. Contracting clones localized mainly to CM and EM when CD4+ and mainly to EMRA when CD8+.

TCRdb processed the 5' RACE reads anew with MiXCR; each CDR3 protein has one entry. This sample yields a few hundred thousand distinct CDR3 sequences, of which around a tenth are seen a single time; 20% to 25% belongs to the top ten. The receptor was derived from a man younger than 35 who had mild COVID-19 (a few samples of this study predate the infection). Cell type and time point are not known. The sample was PBMCs or a T cell subset sorted from them (not recorded which). V usage is TRBV6-6 and J usage is TRBJ1-1, with D possibly matching TRBD1 (5 bases). The CDR3 spells CASSGGGSRRIRAFF. The DNA of the CDR3 is TGTGCCAGCAGTGGGGGTGGCAGCCGGAGGATCCGAGCTTTCTTT.